This T cell receptor (beta chain) came from a study of cytomegalovirus exposure and HLA in healthy donors. Study-wide results and limits: Per a prior analysis, the majority of TCR beta V segments were productive roughly 87% or roughly 30% of the time.

The CDR3 consists of 15 residues. The PCR contained 60 Vbeta and 13 Jbeta primers. Some clones are missing from TCRdb's copy, which holds only in-frame ones; the method was immunoSEQ multiplex PCR. There are about 150,000 clones in the sample; approximately 82% occur only once, and around 6.6% lies in the top ten. Remarks on this clone: Its antigen is unidentified.

The sample comprised PBMCs. The TCR was taken from a woman between 45 and 60 years old in good health and CMV-seropositive. The chain combines TRBV12-1 with TRBJ1-6; TRBD1, the table's D call, was not compared with the DNA. TRBV12-1 is a recognized pseudogene. The CDR3 sequence is CASSLDRNHNSPLHF. The CDR3 nucleotides read TGTGCCAGCAGCCTGGACAGGAACCATAATTCACCCCTCCACTTT.